Described below is a single T cell receptor beta chain sequence and its context. The entry originates in a study of blood T cell repertoires in COVID-19. Study overall: COVID-19 samples collected from the United States, Italy and Spain covered acute and convalescent phases. Sample material is recorded as cDNA or gDNA derived from T cells, B-cell-depleted T cells, or PBMCs.

This CDR3 has 13 residues. The germline CDR1 and CDR2 sequences are SGDLS and YYNGEE. The junction had 3 bases not matched to a gene; V was cut back by 5 bases and J by 5 bases. Per the original data handling: Amplification from reference gene primers served as the basis for estimated nucleated cell counts. Sequencing was performed with immunoSEQ multiplex PCR; in TCRdb, only in-frame clones are kept and a portion is missing. V, J and clone size are taken as reported in that table, and D and trimming were inferred from the DNA itself. The top ten hold roughly 6.2% of the sample, which has a few hundred thousand clones, just under 90% seen once.

The clonotype originates from a man in his fifties or sixties who had recovered from COVID-19. Specimen: peripheral blood. The rearrangement links TRBV9 to TRBJ2-2, with TRBD2 matching over 7 bases. The CDR3 sequence is CASRDGGTGELFF. The DNA for the CDR3 is TGTGCCAGCAGGGACGGGGGGACCGGGGAGCTGTTTTTT.